The next 13 T cell receptor beta chains were all read from a single sample in a study of cytomegalovirus exposure and HLA in healthy donors. PCR was performed using 60 Vbeta and 13 Jbeta primers. TCRdb's copy holds only in-frame clones and misses some; the assay was immunoSEQ multiplex PCR. Of under 200,000 clones listed, over 70% are singletons. Material: PBMCs. The receptors derive from a man between 40 and 49 years old in good health and CMV-seronegative.

This clone was detected only once. The V gene is TRBV29-1, the J gene TRBJ1-2; 7 bases match TRBD1. This CDR3 contains 13 residues. Germline values: CDR1 SQVTM, CDR2 ANQGSEA. Trimming removed 5 bases from V and 4 bases from J; junction bases left unmatched: 7. The CDR3 region has the DNA TGCAGCGTTTCTACGGGACAGCTCTATGGCTACACCTTC. Encoded protein: CSVSTGQLYGYTF.

This clone was found a few times. The rearrangement joins TRBV10-3 to TRBJ2-1, with unresolved D. This CDR3 is built from 12 residues. Germline lookup yields CDR1 ENHRY and CDR2 SYGVKD. Trimming stripped 3 bases from V and 8 bases from J, with 8 bases between. The chain's CDR3 is CAISDQLDEQFF. The DNA for the CDR3 is TGTGCCATCAGTGATCAACTTGATGAGCAGTTCTTC.

This clone was seen more than once but under ten times. The chain combines TRBV18 with TRBJ1-1; TRBD1 matches 8 bases. Germline V gene sequence: CDR1 KGHSH, CDR2 LQKENI. The CDR3 runs to 13 residues. With V trimmed by 5 bases and J by 3 bases, 2 bases remained unmatched. Here the CDR3 reads CASSTTGDTEAFF. Here the CDR3 DNA reads TGTGCCAGCTCAACGACAGGGGACACTGAAGCTTTCTTT.

The chain carries TRBV9 and TRBJ1-1, with no clear D. Germline assignment: CDR1 SGDLS and CDR2 YYNGEE. Between the trimmed V and J ends, which lost 0 bases and 1 base, there was a span of 7 bases. The CDR3 contains 14 residues. CDR3 DNA sequence: TGTGCCAGCAGCGTAGTGGCGGGGAACACTGAAGCTTTCTTT. Amino acids: CASSVVAGNTEAFF.

V and J are TRBV6-1 and TRBJ1-2; perhaps TRBD1 as D (6 bases). Germline assignment: CDR1 MNHNS and CDR2 SASEGT. Trimming stripped 6 bases from V and 0 bases from J, with 8 bases between. This CDR3 has 13 residues. CDR3 protein: CASRGASNYGYTF. The CDR3 coding sequence is TGTGCCAGCAGGGGGGCTTCTAACTATGGCTACACCTTC.

This chain uses TRBV7-6 with TRBJ2-3; D gene ambiguous. The CDR3 sequence is 14 residues long. With 4 bases removed from V and 0 bases from J, the gap between germline ends came to 8 bases. CDR1 and CDR2 (germline): SGHVS, FNYEAQ. CDR3 amino acids: CASSSGWSTDTQYF. The CDR3 nucleotides read TGTGCCAGCAGCTCAGGATGGAGCACAGATACGCAGTATTTT.

In DNA form, the CDR3 reads TGTGCCAGCTCACCAGGGCAGGACATTTCCTACGAGCAGTACTTC. Protein product: CASSPGQDISYEQYF. V and J are TRBV18 and TRBJ2-7; a possible D gene is TRBD1 (5 bases). Germline values: CDR1 KGHSH, CDR2 LQKENI. V lost 2 bases, J lost 1 base, and 12 bases lay in between. This CDR3 is 15 amino acids long. Using reference TRBV18 and TRBJ2-7 for the parts outside the CDR3, the full variable domain is NAGVMQNPRHLVRRRGQEARLRCSPMKGHSHVYWYRQLPEEGLKFMVYLQKENIIDESGMPKERFSAEFPKEGPSILRIQQVVRGDSAAYFCASSPGQDISYEQYFGPGTRLTVT.

This chain links TRBV6-5 with TRBJ2-7; TRBD1 agrees at 8 bases. The ends lost 0 bases at V and 6 bases at J; junction bases unmatched: 7. The CDR3 covers 15 residues. Germline assignment: CDR1 MNHEY and CDR2 SVGAGI. This CDR3 reads CASSYSQGAFSEQYF. In nucleotides, the CDR3 is TGTGCCAGCAGTTACTCCCAGGGGGCGTTTAGCGAGCAGTACTTC.

The genes are TRBV30 and TRBJ2-7; D unclear. The germline gives CDR1 GTSNPN, CDR2 SVGIG (reference sequence). The CDR3 has 11 residues. The V gene lost 3 bases and the J gene lost 3 bases, with 6 bases spanning the gap. The CDR3 nucleotides read TGTGCCTGGAGAACAGACTACGAGCAGTACTTC. It specifies CAWRTDYEQYF.

This sequence joins TRBV5-4 and TRBJ1-1; 10 bases align to TRBD1. The CDR3 consists of 17 residues. Trimming removed 3 bases from V and 5 bases from J; junction bases left unmatched: 13. Looked up from germline, CDR1 is SGHNT and CDR2 is YYREEE (reference sequence). The CDR3 here is CASSSTAGQGSRTEAFF. CDR3 sequence (DNA): TGTGCCAGCAGCTCCACCGCGGGACAGGGGTCGAGAACTGAAGCTTTCTTT. The variable domain in full, with the rest retrieved from reference TRBV5-4 and TRBJ1-1, is ETGVTQSPTHLIKTRGQQVTLRCSSQSGHNTVSWYQQALGQGPQFIFQYYREEENGRGNFPPRFSGLQFPNYSSELNVNALELDDSALYLCASSSTAGQGSRTEAFFGQGTRLTVV.

The rearrangement joins TRBV6-1 to TRBJ2-2; TRBD2 matches 10 bases. The ends lost 6 bases at V and 5 bases at J; junction bases unmatched: 0. The CDR3 extends over 13 amino acids. Germline-derived CDR1 and CDR2 are MNHNS and SASEGT. The CDR3 DNA follows: TGTGCCAGCAGGGGACTAGCGACCGGGGAGCTGTTTTTT. This encodes CASRGLATGELFF.

The V gene is TRBV19, the J gene TRBJ1-2; weak D call: TRBD1 (5 bases). The CDR3 is 15 residues long. CDR1 and CDR2 (germline): LNHDA, SQIVND (reference sequence). V was trimmed by 11 bases and J by 1 base, leaving 20 bases between them. The CDR3 DNA sequence: TGTGCCGCCGGGCAGGGAATACCCAGTAACTATGGCTACACCTTC. Protein sequence: CAAGQGIPSNYGYTF.

The chain joins TRBV5-1 to TRBJ1-2; D gene unclear. Germline lookup yields CDR1 SGHRS and CDR2 YFSETQ. Trimming left V 4 bases short and J 6 bases short, with 19 bases between. This CDR3 is built from 15 residues. The CDR3 protein is CASSRAGQTGDGYTF. As DNA, the CDR3 is TGCGCCAGCAGCCGCGCCGGGCAGACCGGGGATGGCTACACCTTC.